This is a list of T cell receptor beta chains from one sample in a study of blood T cell repertoires in COVID-19. Method: immunoSEQ multiplex PCR; TCRdb's copy keeps in-frame clones and lacks some. Among 230,000 or so clones listed, around 80% were seen once. The sequencing sample was made of peripheral blood. The receptors originated from a man aged 40-55 years with active or convalescent COVID-19. The CDR3 runs from the conserved cysteine through the conserved F or W. A D gene is named only where the DNA matches it firmly. A row's size may be missing; if present it is once, few, many or a size class.

>TRBD1|TRBJ2-7|TRBV18|NA
TGTGCCAGCTCACCCGGGACAGGTCCCTACGAGCAGTACTTC
CASSPGTGPYEQYF
>TRBD2|TRBJ2-3|TRBV7-2|NA
TGTGCCAGCAGCTTTGAACTAGCGGGGGGTGCTACGCAGTATTTT
CASSFELAGGATQYF
>NA|TRBJ1-2|TRBV30|NA
TGTGCCTGGAGCCCCGTAAACTATGGCTACACCTTC
CAWSPVNYGYTF
>TRBD1|TRBJ1-3|TRBV19|NA
TGTGCCAGTAGTAAACAGGGGATTGAAAACACCATATATTTT
CASSKQGIENTIYF
>NA|TRBJ1-1|TRBV27|NA
TGTGCCAGCAGTCTTTCCGGGGGAGGGAACACTGAAGCTTTCTTT
CASSLSGGGNTEAFF
>TRBD1|TRBJ2-3|TRBV2|NA
TGTGCCAGCAGTGGACAGGGGAAGGCAGATACGCAGTATTTT
CASSGQGKADTQYF
>NA|TRBJ1-6|TRBV3-1/TRBV3-2|few
TGTGCCAGCAGCCAAGATATGCGTCAAAATTCACCCCTCCACTTT
CASSQDMRQNSPLHF
>NA|TRBJ1-3|TRBV6-5|NA
TGTGCCAGCAGACAGGGAAACACCATATATTTT
CASRQGNTIYF
>NA|TRBJ2-7|TRBV5-1|many
TGCGCCAGCAGCGACGGGACTCCTCCCCACGAGCAGTACTTC
CASSDGTPPHEQYF
>NA|TRBJ1-6|TRBV6-5|NA
TGTGCCAGCAGTTACTCGACGGAGGGGTCACCCCTCCACTTT
CASSYSTEGSPLHF
>TRBD1|TRBJ1-2|TRBV29-1|NA
TGCAGCGTTGGACAGGGGGATGGCTACACCTTC
CSVGQGDGYTF
>NA|TRBJ1-2|TRBV4-3|NA
TGCGCCAGCAGCCAAGATTACCAGGGAAACTATGGCTACACCTTC
CASSQDYQGNYGYTF
>TRBD2|TRBJ2-1|TRBV5-1|NA
TGCGCCAGCAGCCCAAAGCGGACTAGCTCCTACAATGAGCAGTTCTTC
CASSPKRTSSYNEQFF
>TRBD1|TRBJ1-2|TRBV3-1/TRBV3-2|NA
TGTGCCAGCAGCCAAGAAATGACAGGGATCTATGGCTACACCTTC
CASSQEMTGIYGYTF
>NA|TRBJ2-3|TRBV30|NA
TGTGCCTGGAGGGCAGGGGTGGGCACAGATACGCAGTATTTT
CAWRAGVGTDTQYF
>NA|TRBJ1-1|TRBV27|NA
TGTGCCAGCAGTTTGACAGCCCCGAACACTGAAGCTTTCTTT
CASSLTAPNTEAFF
>NA|TRBJ2-3|TRBV7-9|NA
TGTGCCAGCAGCCCGTCCCAGTGGGATACGCAGTATTTT
CASSPSQWDTQYF
>TRBD2|TRBJ2-1|TRBV4-1|NA
TGCGCCAGCAGCCCAGTCGGGACTAGCGGGAATGAGCAGTTCTTC
CASSPVGTSGNEQFF
>TRBD2|TRBJ2-3|TRBV19|NA
TGTGCCAGTAGTCATCCGGGGGGTAGCACAGATACGCAGTATTTT
CASSHPGGSTDTQYF
>NA|TRBJ2-6|TRBV7-9|NA
TGTGCCAGCAGTACTAAAGGGACACCTAAAACCTCTGGGGCCAACGTCCTGACTTTC
CASSTKGTPKTSGANVLTF
>TRBD1|TRBJ1-1|TRBV10-3|once
TGTGCCATCACAGGGGGCCGCACTGAAGCTTTCTTT
CAITGGRTEAFF
>TRBD2|TRBJ2-7|TRBV7-9|NA
TGTGCCAGCAGCTCCCTTGGACCGGGAGGATACGAGCAGTACTTC
CASSSLGPGGYEQYF